This T cell receptor beta chain emerged from a study of cytomegalovirus exposure and HLA in healthy donors. General study points: TCR sequences were mostly rare, though some public TCRs occurred in many donors. Associated with HLA alleles at 0.05 false discovery rate in a later analysis were around 17,000 TCR beta sequences.

PCR used 60 Vbeta primers and 13 Jbeta primers. The method was immunoSEQ multiplex PCR; TCRdb's version includes in-frame clones alone and lacks a portion of them. The sample includes about 130,000 clones, about 74% of them seen just once. As for this clone: The antigen is undetermined.

Germline V gene data show CDR1 as SGHTA and CDR2 as FQGNSA. The junction had 6 bases not matched to a gene; V was cut back by 5 bases and J by 8 bases. This CDR3 contains 14 residues. The chain couples TRBV7-2 to TRBJ1-4, with TRBD1 identical over 9 bases. The origin of this receptor is a woman aged 45-60 years in good health and CMV-seropositive. The sample consisted of PBMCs. The CDR3 protein is CASSPGTGHEKLFF. As DNA, the CDR3 is TGTGCCAGCAGCCCCGGGACAGGGCACGAAAAACTGTTTTTT.